This TCR beta chain came from a study of blood T cells in healthy people across ages. Study findings and constraints: The diversity estimates, figures obtained from one million T cells, were considered underestimates.

This clonotype was found once. Its antigen is still unknown. The CDR3 contains 13 residues. CDR1 and CDR2 from the germline V gene are MGHDK and SYGVNS. Between the trimmed V and J ends, which lost 5 bases and 6 bases, there was a span of 13 bases. A second PCR, run for about 6 to 11 cycles, used a sample-barcoded 5' primer plus a J-beta primer mix. Every individual sample yielded 2.5 million or more paired-end reads (each containing CDR3). TCRdb processed the 5' RACE reads anew with MiXCR; each CDR3 protein has one entry. The sample includes about 1.8 million distinct CDR3 sequences, about 50% seen only once; the top ten take 2.1%. A minimum of 6.5 million PBMCs was isolated per sample.

The genes are TRBV25-1 and TRBJ1-1; no reliable D call. The receptor was derived from a woman aged 40 to 50 in good health. The sequenced sample was blood. The CDR3 coding sequence is TGTGCCAGCAGTCCGGTGGGAATCCCTGAAGCTTTCTTT. Translation gives CASSPVGIPEAFF. The whole variable domain, remainder taken from reference TRBV25-1 and TRBJ1-1, is EADIYQTPRYLVIGTGKKITLECSQTMGHDKMYWYQQDPGMELHLIHYSYGVNSTEKGDLSSESTVSRIRTEHFPLTLESARPSHTSQYLCASSPVGIPEAFFGQGTRLTVV.